The 21 T cell receptor beta chains reported below all come from one sample, sequenced in a study of blood T cell repertoires in COVID-19. The method was immunoSEQ multiplex PCR; TCRdb's version includes in-frame clones alone and lacks a portion of them. The table shows some 380,000 clones, with around 87% occurring only once. Input material: PBMCs or T cells enriched from blood (not recorded which). The origin of the receptors is a man in his thirties or forties who had recovered from COVID-19.

CDR3 sequence: CASSPLGTLNTEAFF. In DNA, the CDR3 is TGTGCCAGCTCACCACTGGGCACCTTGAACACTGAAGCTTTCTTT. The V call is TRBV18, the J call TRBJ1-1, with D unclear. Trimming took off 1 base at V and 0 bases at J, with 9 bases between the two ends. Germline CDR1 reads KGHSH; CDR2 reads LQKENI. CDR3 length equals 15 residues. Full variable domain (remainder filled in from reference TRBV18 and TRBJ1-1): NAGVMQNPRHLVRRRGQEARLRCSPMKGHSHVYWYRQLPEEGLKFMVYLQKENIIDESGMPKERFSAEFPKEGPSILRIQQVVRGDSAAYFCASSPLGTLNTEAFFGQGTRLTVV.

The chain combines TRBV4-1 with TRBJ2-2; 9 bases map to TRBD1. The CDR3 covers 14 residues. Losses at the gene ends were 4 bases for V and 4 bases for J; bases not matched to a gene: 1. Germline V gene lookup returns CDR1 MGHRA and CDR2 YSYEKL. This chain's CDR3 is CASSPGQGTGELFF. In DNA form, the CDR3 reads TGCGCCAGCAGCCCGGGACAGGGCACCGGGGAGCTGTTTTTT.

V and J are TRBV11-2 and TRBJ1-1; perhaps TRBD1 as D (5 bases). V was trimmed by 7 bases and J by 4 bases, leaving 19 bases between them. The CDR3 sequence is 15 residues long. The germline V gene has CDR1 SGHAT and CDR2 FQNNGV. The CDR3: CASTLSPTVTTEAFF. DNA of the CDR3: TGTGCCAGCACCCTAAGTCCGACAGTTACCACTGAAGCTTTCTTT. The full variable domain, its missing parts supplied by reference TRBV11-2 and TRBJ1-1, is EAGVAQSPRYKIIEKRQSVAFWCNPISGHATLYWYQQILGQGPKLLIQFQNNGVVDDSQLPKDRFSAERLKGVDSTLKIQPAKLEDSAVYLCASTLSPTVTTEAFFGQGTRLTVV.

This chain joins TRBV4-3 and TRBJ2-7, with a possible D match to TRBD2 (6 bases). The CDR3 consists of 14 residues. Germline assignment: CDR1 LGHNA and CDR2 YSLEER. Trimming pared 2 bases from V and 5 bases from J, leaving 13 bases between. CDR3 protein: CASSQRREGDEQYF. The CDR3 DNA reads TGCGCCAGCAGCCAACGGCGGGAAGGGGACGAGCAGTACTTC.

The J gene is TRBJ2-5, the V gene TRBV5-1; D may be TRBD1 (6 bases). This CDR3 contains 14 residues. Trimming removed 4 bases from V and 5 bases from J, with 15 bases in between. In germline, CDR1 is SGHRS, CDR2 YFSETQ. The CDR3 DNA sequence: TGCGCCAGCAGCCTCAACAGGGTTTACGAGACCCAGTACTTC. This gives the protein CASSLNRVYETQYF.

V gene TRBV5-5 combines with J gene TRBJ1-3; no clear D gene. The V and J ends lost 0 bases and 0 bases respectively, with 7 bases between them. There are 15 residues in the CDR3. Germline V lookup: CDR1 SGHKS, CDR2 YYEKEE (reference sequence). The CDR3 bases are TGTGCCAGCAGCTTGGACAGCTTCTCTGGAAACACCATATATTTT. It is translated as CASSLDSFSGNTIYF. Complete variable domain (other parts from reference TRBV5-5 and TRBJ1-3): DAGVTQSPTHLIKTRGQQVTLRCSPISGHKSVSWYQQVLGQGPQFIFQYYEKEERGRGNFPDRFSARQFPNYSSELNVNALLLGDSALYLCASSLDSFSGNTIYFGEGSWLTVV.

This clone was detected once. The chain links TRBV4-3 to TRBJ2-2; D uncertain. This CDR3 has 15 amino acids. Germline CDR1 reads LGHNA; CDR2 reads YSLEER. Between the trimmed V and J ends, which lost 4 bases and 0 bases, there was a span of 9 bases. In DNA form, the CDR3 reads TGCGCCAGCAGCCTACAGATCGCGAACACCGGGGAGCTGTTTTTT. Translating it yields CASSLQIANTGELFF.

Of note for this clone: The sample holds other DNA sequences that translate to the same CDR3. This chain links TRBV12-3 or TRBV12-4 with TRBJ1-1; D remains ambiguous. Trimming shortened V by 5 bases and J by 4 bases, and 8 bases separated the two germline ends. This CDR3 spans 12 amino acids. DNA for the CDR3: TGTGCCAGCAGTCTCATCGGCACTGAAGCTTTCTTT. This translates into CASSLIGTEAFF.

The genes are TRBV30 and TRBJ1-4; 8 nucleotides align to TRBD1. This CDR3 is 15 amino acids long. J was trimmed by 7 bases and V by 0 bases; bases with no gene match: 7. Looked up from germline, CDR1 is GTSNPN and CDR2 is SVGIG (reference sequence). CDR3 protein: CAWSVPRGHVEKLFF. In nucleotides, the CDR3 is TGTGCCTGGAGTGTACCCAGGGGGCATGTTGAAAAACTGTTTTTT.

This clone was seen just once. The CDR3 DNA is TGTGCCAGCTCACCCAGGGGGCTCGATAATTCACCCCTCCACTTT. Protein product: CASSPRGLDNSPLHF. The chain couples TRBV18 to TRBJ1-6; TRBD1 matches 8 bases. The CDR3 runs 15 residues. Germline CDR1 is KGHSH and CDR2 is LQKENI. V lost 3 bases, J lost 5 bases, and 3 bases stayed unmatched.

The chain has TRBV7-9 and TRBJ1-4; TRBD1 agrees at 7 bases. This CDR3 has 13 amino acids. Germline V gene data show CDR1 as SEHNR and CDR2 as FQNEAQ (reference sequence). The ends lost 11 bases at V and 5 bases at J; junction bases unmatched: 8. The DNA for the CDR3 is TGTGCCTCTAGGACAGGCAAAAATGAAAAACTGTTTTTT. Translation gives CASRTGKNEKLFF.

V is TRBV6-6 and J is TRBJ1-5; D unresolved. Germline V CDR1 and CDR2: MNHNY, SVGAGI (reference sequence). V lost 6 bases to trimming and J lost 4 bases, with 4 bases between them. The CDR3 runs 11 residues. The CDR3 DNA reads as TGTGCCAGCAGAATAAATCAGCCCCAGCATTTT. The encoded protein is CASRINQPQHF.

The rearrangement uses TRBV9 and TRBJ2-3, with 15 bases that match TRBD2. Germline V lookup: CDR1 SGDLS, CDR2 YYNGEE. With V trimmed by 4 bases and J by 3 bases, 6 bases remained unmatched. CDR3 size: 17 residues. The CDR3 spells CASSPGTSGGTTDTQYF. CDR3 nucleotides: TGTGCCAGCAGCCCGGGGACTAGCGGGGGGACTACAGATACGCAGTATTTT.

The CDR3 sequence is CASSMEDRFDEQFF. The CDR3 nucleotides read TGTGCCAGTAGTATGGAAGACAGGTTCGATGAGCAGTTCTTC. The chain employs TRBV19 and TRBJ2-1, with D possibly matching TRBD1 (6 bases). V lost 3 bases, J lost 8 bases, and 14 bases lay in between. The V gene's germline CDR1 is LNHDA and CDR2 SQIVND (reference sequence). This CDR3 is built from 14 residues. The variable domain in full, with the rest retrieved from reference TRBV19 and TRBJ2-1, is DGGITQSPKYLFRKEGQNVTLSCEQNLNHDAMYWYRQDPGQGLRLIYYSQIVNDFQKGDIAEGYSVSREKKESFPLTVTSAQKNPTAFYLCASSMEDRFDEQFFGPGTRLTVL.

V and J are TRBV29-1 and TRBJ2-2; D perhaps matches TRBD1 (6 bases). Per the germline V gene, CDR1 is SQVTM and CDR2 is ANQGSEA. CDR3 length: 15 amino acids. Deletions cut 6 bases from V and 0 bases from J, with 14 bases between. CDR3 residues: CSVQDRHANTGELFF. Here the CDR3 DNA reads TGCAGCGTCCAAGACAGGCACGCGAACACCGGGGAGCTGTTTTTT.

V gene TRBV5-6 combines with J gene TRBJ1-1; TRBD1 matches 9 bases. Losses at the gene ends were 4 bases for V and 5 bases for J; bases not matched to a gene: 6. Germline values: CDR1 SGHDT, CDR2 YYEEEE. The CDR3 length is 14 residues. This chain's CDR3 is CASSTGQGRTEAFF. The CDR3 DNA reads TGTGCCAGCAGCACTGGACAGGGGAGGACTGAAGCTTTCTTT.

This chain joins TRBV5-1 and TRBJ2-2; 7 bases map to TRBD2. The germline gives CDR1 SGHRS, CDR2 YFSETQ. V shed 2 bases and J 8 bases; nucleotides not matched to a gene: 6. The CDR3 is made up of 14 amino acids. CDR3 bases: TGCGCCAGCAGCTTTAACGGGGGGATAGGGGAGCTGTTTTTT. Amino acids: CASSFNGGIGELFF.

This rearrangement joins TRBV27 to TRBJ1-1, with D possibly matching TRBD1 (5 bases). The CDR3 has 15 amino acids. Trimming cost V 6 bases and J 0 bases, with 14 bases left between them. Germline CDR1 MNHEY, CDR2 SMNVEV (reference sequence). The CDR3 coding sequence is TGTGCCAGCAGCGTAGGGGTCAGCATGAACACTGAAGCTTTCTTT. Translating it yields CASSVGVSMNTEAFF.

The V call is TRBV12-3 or TRBV12-4, the J call TRBJ1-5; D gene unclear. The CDR3 sequence is 13 residues long. The V end lost 5 bases, the J end lost 1 base, and 6 bases lay between the germline ends. CDR3 sequence: CASSDLSNQPQHF. The CDR3 bases are TGTGCCAGCAGTGACTTGAGCAATCAGCCCCAGCATTTT.

This clone was seen just once. V and J are TRBV3-1 (or the pseudogene TRBV3-2) and TRBJ1-1; no definite D call. This CDR3 comprises 12 residues. In germline, CDR1 is LGHDT, CDR2 YNNKEL (reference sequence). The germline V and J ends were trimmed by 5 bases and 5 bases, with 9 bases remaining between them. The CDR3 spells CASSSGGTEAFF. As DNA, the CDR3 is TGTGCCAGCAGCTCAGGAGGGACTGAAGCTTTCTTT.

The V call is TRBV6-5, the J call TRBJ2-7, with no clear D. V shed 2 bases and J shed 1 base, with 6 bases lying between them. From germline, CDR1 is MNHEY and CDR2 SVGAGI. CDR3 size: 13 residues. CDR3 bases: TGTGCCAGCAGTTACACGGGTTCCTACGAGCAGTACTTC. Translating it yields CASSYTGSYEQYF.